This T cell receptor beta chain was recorded in a study of T cell clonotyping in hematopoietic cell transplantation. Profiling relied on immunoSEQ multiplex PCR, and the TCRdb table lists in-frame clones only, not all of them. The table shows almost 8,500 clones, with roughly 89% occurring only once. Germline V gene sequence: CDR1 SGHDT, CDR2 YYEEEE. Deletions cut 2 bases from V and 7 bases from J, with 10 bases between. The CDR3 totals 12 residues. Sequencing used peripheral blood mononuclear cells, obtained at the time of graft-versus-host disease after allogeneic stem cell transplant. The receptor comes from a male patient between 55 and 70 years old who had an allogeneic stem cell transplant from a related donor, so the T cells may come from the graft donor. Some clones in this sample may be carry-over from other donors' samples. The chain recombines TRBV5-6 with TRBJ2-7; D not resolved. CDR3 DNA: TGTGCCAGCAGCTTCGGGCTGAATGAGCAGTACTTC. It translates to CASSFGLNEQYF. The whole variable domain, filled in from reference TRBV5-6 and TRBJ2-7, reads DAGVTQSPTHLIKTRGQQVTLRCSPKSGHDTVSWYQQALGQGPQFIFQYYEEEERQRGNFPDRFSGHQFPNYSSELNVNALLLGDSALYLCASSFGLNEQYFGPGTRLTVT.